This TCR beta chain was obtained from a study of beta chain features in type 1 diabetes. Via CD45RO/CCR7/CD25/CD127/CD95/CD27, cells of the CD4+ naive, central memory, regulatory and stem cell-like memory subsets were sorted. Of the isolated RNA, all was reverse transcribed, and so the sequenced material was expressed TCRB transcripts. Libraries were prepared by immunoSEQ multiplex PCR; TCRdb keeps only in-frame clonotypes and omits some of them. The sample carries some 640,000 clones, around 15% recorded once. This clone was seen a few times. Antigen: not known. Germline V gene data show CDR1 as SGHRS and CDR2 as YFSETQ. The CDR3 sequence is 13 residues long. The V gene lost 3 bases and the J gene lost 1 base, with 4 bases spanning the gap. General study results and limits: Fewer junction insertions and more nucleotide deletions appeared in type 1 diabetes patients. Naive, central memory and Treg TCRB repertoires seemed to resemble each other more closely in patients than they did in healthy donors. People with Type 1 diabetes carried modestly yet significantly shorter TCRB CDR3s in all four CD4+ subsets.

The source of this sequence is a man aged 18 to 30 with type 1 diabetes. This sequence joins TRBV5-1 and TRBJ2-2, with D unresolved. Source material: naive CD4+ T cells from blood. CDR3 in DNA: TGCGCCAGCAGCTGGGGGAACACCGGGGAGCTGTTTTTT. This gives the protein CASSWGNTGELFF.